These 15 T cell receptor beta chains originate from one sample sequenced in a study of read filtering for tumor transcriptome and immune sequencing. The library was built from roughly 400 ng RNA with molecular barcoded adaptors for alpha/delta and beta/gamma chains. TCRdb redid the calling of the reads with MiXCR, one entry per CDR3 protein. The data show 35,000 to 40,000 distinct CDR3 sequences, approximately 13% seen once. Sequencing input: a population of CD138-negative cells sorted from bone marrow. These receptors came from a donor aged 40 or over with multiple myeloma.

This clonotype was seen at least ten times. V is TRBV20-1 and J is TRBJ2-1; D perhaps matches TRBD2 (5 bases). V gave up 1 base and J gave up 6 bases, with 19 bases separating them. The CDR3 totals 16 residues. Germline-derived CDR1 and CDR2 are DFQATT and SNEGSKA (reference sequence). The CDR3 DNA sequence: TGCAGTGCTAGAGGCCAAGGAGTGGGAGCCCCCAATGAGCAGTTCTTC. Residues: CSARGQGVGAPNEQFF.

In its sample, this clonotype was seen many times. The J gene is TRBJ1-5, the V gene TRBV19, with 7 nucleotides matching TRBD1. Germline loops: CDR1 LNHDA, CDR2 SQIVND (reference sequence). This CDR3 contains 13 residues. V gave up 5 bases and J gave up 5 bases; unmatched junction bases: 3. This chain's CDR3 is CASSGQGDQPQHF. CDR3 nucleotide sequence: TGTGCCAGTAGTGGGCAGGGGGATCAGCCCCAGCATTTT.

This clonotype appeared many times. The chain is built from TRBV20-1 and TRBJ2-1; the D gene could be TRBD1 or TRBD2 (5 bases each). V was trimmed by 6 bases and J by 7 bases, leaving 19 bases between them. The CDR3 loop spans 14 amino acids. Germline assignment: CDR1 DFQATT and CDR2 SNEGSKA (reference sequence). DNA for the CDR3: TGCAGTGCCGAAGCCCGGGACGTGACAAATGAGCAGTTCTTC. Amino acids: CSAEARDVTNEQFF.

This clonotype was seen repeatedly, ten times or more. This rearrangement joins TRBV18 to TRBJ1-5; perhaps TRBD1 as D (6 bases). V lost 2 bases to trimming and J lost 0 bases, with 11 bases between them. The CDR3 runs to 16 residues. CDR1 is KGHSH, CDR2 LQKENI, per germline. The CDR3 sequence: CASSPVPGASNQPQHF. The CDR3, as DNA: TGTGCCAGCTCACCAGTCCCAGGGGCTAGCAATCAGCCCCAGCATTTT. Complete variable domain (other parts from reference TRBV18 and TRBJ1-5): NAGVMQNPRHLVRRRGQEARLRCSPMKGHSHVYWYRQLPEEGLKFMVYLQKENIIDESGMPKERFSAEFPKEGPSILRIQQVVRGDSAAYFCASSPVPGASNQPQHFGDGTRLSIL.

Turning to this clonotype: A junction boundary mismatches the germline segment, possibly from a read error. This rearrangement joins TRBV23-1 to TRBJ1-1; D is uncertain. TRBV23-1 is noted as an ORF with a role that remains uncertain. The CDR3 totals 14 residues. The CDR3 protein is CGSSQSFLGTEAFF. CDR3 nucleotide sequence: TGCGGCAGCAGTCAATCATTTCTGGGGACTGAAGCTTTCTTT.

As regards this clonotype: Because the CDR3 is missing its conserved closing phenylalanine or tryptophan, this is likely a read error. Because the CDR3's place on the DNA is in doubt, the DNA is left out and the CDR3 is given as listed by TCRdb. This chain joins TRBV6-2 or TRBV6-3 and TRBJ1-5; the table names TRBD1, a call not compared with the DNA. Including both end residues, the CDR3 is 15 amino acids long. CDR1 is MNHEY, CDR2 SVGEGT, per germline. The CDR3 sequence is CASSPQGSGNQPQHL.

This clonotype was observed many times. V and J are TRBV4-1 and TRBJ2-2; TRBD1 agrees at 8 bases. V shed 5 bases and J 2 bases; nucleotides not matched to a gene: 1. The germline V gene has CDR1 MGHRA and CDR2 YSYEKL. This CDR3 is built from 14 residues. The CDR3 DNA sequence: TGCGCCAGCAGCGACAGGGGCAACACCGGGGAGCTGTTTTTT. It yields the protein CASSDRGNTGELFF.

Of note for this clonotype: This could be a read error, since a much larger clone is one nucleotide away. The chain employs TRBV18 and TRBJ1-5; 7 bases line up with TRBD1. The CDR3 totals 14 residues. Per germline, CDR1 KGHSH and CDR2 LQKENI. CDR3 sequence: CASSVTGSNQSQHF. Written as DNA, the CDR3 is TGTGCCAGCTCAGTGACAGGGTCCAATCAGTCCCAGCATTTT.

At least ten counts were recorded for this clonotype. The V and J genes are TRBV6-2 or TRBV6-3 and TRBJ1-2; D gene uncertain. The germline V and J ends were trimmed by 0 bases and 4 bases, with 6 bases remaining between them. CDR1 MNHEY and CDR2 SVGEGT come from the germline V gene. CDR3 length: 13 amino acids. The CDR3: CASSYSPVYGYTF. The CDR3 DNA follows: TGTGCCAGCAGTTACTCGCCAGTCTATGGCTACACCTTC.

J is TRBJ2-7 and V is TRBV14, with D tentatively TRBD1 or TRBD2 (5 bases each). Trimming took off 7 bases at V and 10 bases at J, with 23 bases between the two ends. This CDR3 contains 14 residues. From germline, CDR1 is SGHDN and CDR2 FVKESK. The CDR3 protein is CASNRGFPPCEQYF. The CDR3 DNA reads as TGTGCCAGCAACCGGGGCTTCCCCCCCTGCGAACAGTACTTC.

This clonotype was seen ten or more times. The rearrangement links TRBV9 to TRBJ2-7, with D uncertain. Germline assignment: CDR1 SGDLS and CDR2 YYNGEE. The CDR3 is made up of 15 amino acids. Deletions cut 0 bases from V and 3 bases from J, with 13 bases between. As DNA, the CDR3 is TGTGCCAGCAGCGTAGGAGCCGACGTATTCTACGAGCAGTACTTC. Translating gives CASSVGADVFYEQYF.

This clonotype was recorded many times. The chain uses TRBV19 and TRBJ2-1; no clear D. V lost 3 bases and J 6 bases, leaving 6 bases between the germline ends. The CDR3 has 12 amino acids. Germline V gives CDR1 LNHDA, CDR2 SQIVND (reference sequence). The CDR3 DNA sequence: TGTGCCAGTAGTATTTTGGGCAATGAGCAGTTCTTC. This translates into CASSILGNEQFF.

This clonotype was counted at least ten times. The V and J genes are TRBV5-5 and TRBJ2-1; TRBD2 agrees at 13 bases. Gene TRBJ2-7 matches the end of the DNA better, so the J call may be wrong. Germline V gives CDR1 SGHKS, CDR2 YYEKEE (reference sequence). CDR3 length: 17 residues. CDR3 coding DNA: TGTGCCAGCAGCTTCCGACTAGCGGGAGGTGCCGGGAATGAGCAGTACTTC. Its translation: CASSFRLAGGAGNEQYF.

In its sample, this clonotype was seen many times. This chain joins TRBV20-1 and TRBJ1-6, with a tentative D call TRBD1 (5 bases). Trimming removed 4 bases at V and 5 bases at J, with 15 bases between. Germline CDR1 and CDR2: DFQATT and SNEGSKA (reference sequence). This CDR3 comprises 15 residues. The CDR3 region is CSAKSSTADNSPLHF. As DNA, the CDR3 is TGCAGTGCTAAATCCTCGACAGCTGATAATTCACCCCTCCACTTT.

There are many counts of this clonotype. The chain joins TRBV6-5 to TRBJ2-7; the D gene is possibly TRBD2 (6 bases). This CDR3 spans 15 amino acids. Germline CDR1 is MNHEY and CDR2 is SVGAGI. The germline V and J ends were trimmed by 6 bases and 0 bases, with 15 bases remaining between them. The CDR3 region is CASRHLTTSSYEQYF. CDR3 in DNA: TGTGCCAGCAGACACTTGACGACTAGCTCCTACGAGCAGTACTTC.